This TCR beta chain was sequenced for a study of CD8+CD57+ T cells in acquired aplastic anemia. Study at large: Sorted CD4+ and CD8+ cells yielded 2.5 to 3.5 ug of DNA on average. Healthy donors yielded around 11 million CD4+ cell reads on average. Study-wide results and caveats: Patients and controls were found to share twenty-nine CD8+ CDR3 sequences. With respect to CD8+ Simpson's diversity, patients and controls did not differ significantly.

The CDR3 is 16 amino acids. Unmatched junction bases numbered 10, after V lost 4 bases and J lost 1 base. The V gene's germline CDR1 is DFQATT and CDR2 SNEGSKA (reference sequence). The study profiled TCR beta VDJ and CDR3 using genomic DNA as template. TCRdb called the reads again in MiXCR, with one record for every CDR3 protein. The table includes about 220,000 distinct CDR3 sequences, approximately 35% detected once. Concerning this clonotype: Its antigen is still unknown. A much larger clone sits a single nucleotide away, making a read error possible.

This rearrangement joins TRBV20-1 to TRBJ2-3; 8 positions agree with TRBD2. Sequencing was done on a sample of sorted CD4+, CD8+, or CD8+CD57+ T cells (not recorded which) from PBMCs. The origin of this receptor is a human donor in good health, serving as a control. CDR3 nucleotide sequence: TGCAGTGCTACCCTCCACGGGGGGGCTGGCACAGATACGCAGTATTTT. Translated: CSATLHGGAGTDTQYF.